This passage covers 17 T cell receptor beta chains from one sample sequenced in a study of glioma-infiltrating T cells (dated by TCRdb to the mid-2010s). Instrument used: Illumina MiSeq. The iRepertoire nested amplicon-rescue multiplex PCR (arm-PCR) platform was used to amplify TCR alpha and beta CDR3 regions from RNA. TCRdb ran its own pipeline on the public reads, namely fastp trimming at Q25 and MiXCR clone calling, and kept in-frame beta chains. Identical CDR3 proteins give one entry, which carries the most common genes and DNA. A total of about 110,000 distinct CDR3 sequences appear in this sample, under 30% of them only once. The biggest ten clones account for approximately 35% of the sample. Input material: glioma tissue, nonneoplastic brain tissue, or PBMCs (not recorded which). These TCRs come from a human donor with low-grade glioma or glioblastoma, undergoing nonglioma brain surgery, or in good health (not recorded which).

This clonotype was observed many times. Written as DNA, the CDR3 is TGTGCCAGCAATCAGGGGTTCGGCACAGATACGCAGTATTTT. This codes for CASNQGFGTDTQYF. The chain couples TRBV6-1 to TRBJ2-3; a weak D match, TRBD1 (6 bases). CDR1 is MNHNS, CDR2 SASEGT, per germline. Trimming took off 7 bases at V and 1 base at J, with 12 bases between the two ends. CDR3 length: 14 amino acids.

This clonotype was recorded at least ten times. V usage is TRBV6-2 or TRBV6-3 and J usage is TRBJ1-1; unclear D gene. CDR3 length equals 15 residues. V lost 9 bases to trimming and J lost 2 bases, with 19 bases between them. The germline V gene encodes CDR1 MNHEY and CDR2 SVGEGT. The CDR3 DNA sequence: TGTGCCAGACGTAAAGGAGGGTTGATAAACACTGAAGCTTTCTTT. Translation: CARRKGGLINTEAFF.

This clonotype was counted a few times. V gene TRBV2 combines with J gene TRBJ1-5; D is uncertain. The CDR3 is made up of 14 amino acids. Trimming stripped 1 base from V and 7 bases from J, with 11 bases between. Germline loops: CDR1 SNHLY, CDR2 FYNNEI. The CDR3 region is CASSEGPGGQPQHF. CDR3 in DNA: TGTGCCAGCAGTGAAGGACCGGGTGGGCAGCCCCAGCATTTT.

This clonotype was picked up many times. This chain connects TRBV7-2 to TRBJ1-1; tentatively, D is TRBD1 (6 bases). The CDR3 extends over 13 amino acids. Germline CDR1 is SGHTA and CDR2 is FQGNSA. Trimming took 2 bases from V and 4 from J, leaving 8 bases between them. CDR3 loop: CASSLQGRTEAFF. CDR3 DNA sequence: TGTGCCAGCAGCTTACAGGGGCGCACTGAAGCTTTCTTT.

This clonotype is a singleton in its sample. A much larger clone is a single base away; this may be a read error. The chain couples TRBV7-6 to TRBJ2-1; TRBD1 aligns across 9 bases. J lost 3 bases, V lost 8 bases, and 11 bases had no gene match. The CDR3 is 16 amino acids. Germline-derived CDR1 and CDR2 are SGHVS and FNYEAQ. CDR3 in DNA: TGTGCCAGCGGCATGACCCGGGACAGGGACTACAATGAGCAGTTCTTC. It translates to CASGMTRDRDYNEQFF.

Only a few counts were recorded for this clonotype. This chain uses TRBV12-3 or TRBV12-4 with TRBJ1-5; no firm D call. CDR3 length: 17 amino acids. Trimming pared 4 bases from V and 4 bases from J, leaving 20 bases between. DNA for the CDR3: TGTGCCAGCAGTTCCCCCTTGCGAGACCGGACGAATCAGCCCCAGCATTTT. It yields the protein CASSSPLRDRTNQPQHF.

At least ten counts were recorded for this clonotype. This rearrangement joins TRBV10-3 to TRBJ1-5; D is ambiguous. This CDR3 spans 14 amino acids. Germline V gene sequence: CDR1 ENHRY, CDR2 SYGVKD. Trimming cost V 6 bases and J 1 base, with 10 bases left between them. The chain's CDR3 is CAIRPSGSNQPQHF. As DNA, the CDR3 is TGTGCCATCAGGCCAAGCGGGAGCAATCAGCCCCAGCATTTT.

The V and J genes are TRBV20-1 and TRBJ1-1; D remains ambiguous. CDR3 length: 11 amino acids. The germline CDR1 and CDR2 sequences are DFQATT and SNEGSKA (reference sequence). Trimming took 5 bases from V and 10 from J, leaving 14 bases between them. The CDR3 nucleotides are TGCAGTGCTGGAAAGGGCAGTGGAGCTTTCTTT. Encoded protein: CSAGKGSGAFF.

The rearrangement uses TRBV20-1 and TRBJ2-7; 9 nucleotides line up with TRBD1. The CDR3 totals 13 residues. After removal of 5 bases from V and 3 bases from J, the junction contained 5 bases not matched to a gene. Germline V gene sequence: CDR1 DFQATT, CDR2 SNEGSKA (reference sequence). This chain's CDR3 is CSAPRDRDYEQYF. DNA for the CDR3: TGCAGTGCTCCCCGGGACAGGGACTACGAGCAGTACTTC.

This clonotype was detected ten times or more. The chain uses TRBV7-2 and TRBJ2-7, with D unclear. The CDR3 spans 14 residues. Trimming pared 4 bases from V and 0 bases from J, leaving 10 bases between. Germline loops: CDR1 SGHTA, CDR2 FQGNSA. CDR3 sequence: CASSSGPASYEQYF. DNA of the CDR3: TGTGCCAGCAGCTCAGGCCCAGCCTCCTACGAGCAGTACTTC.

This clonotype was seen repeatedly, ten times or more. The chain employs TRBV15 and TRBJ2-1; D gene ambiguous. The CDR3 covers 14 residues. The germline V and J ends were trimmed by 2 bases and 3 bases, with 8 bases remaining between them. CDR1 and CDR2 from the germline V gene are LNHNV and YYDKDF (reference sequence). The CDR3 nucleotides are TGTGCCACCAGCAGATCAACCCGCTACAATGAGCAGTTCTTC. Translation gives CATSRSTRYNEQFF.

Ten or more counts support this clonotype. The chain couples TRBV6-1 to TRBJ1-5, with D perhaps TRBD1 (6 bases). This CDR3 is 14 amino acids long. Looked up from germline, CDR1 is MNHNS and CDR2 is SASEGT. V was clipped by 5 bases and J by 0 bases, with 8 bases between them. In nucleotides, the CDR3 is TGTGCCAGCAGTTTACAGGGTAGCAATCAGCCCCAGCATTTT. It encodes CASSLQGSNQPQHF.

This clonotype was detected many times. This sequence joins TRBV20-1 and TRBJ2-1; the match to TRBD2 covers 7 bases. V gave up 3 bases and J gave up 0 bases; unmatched junction bases: 8. Germline V CDR1 and CDR2: DFQATT, SNEGSKA (reference sequence). The CDR3 has 16 amino acids. CDR3 in DNA: TGCAGTGCTAGTGTATCCGGGAGGAGCTCCTACAATGAGCAGTTCTTC. Its translation: CSASVSGRSSYNEQFF.

This clonotype appeared many times. The genes are TRBV5-1 and TRBJ2-2, with no clear D. V was trimmed by 4 bases and J by 4 bases, leaving 11 bases between them. The CDR3 runs 14 residues. CDR1 SGHRS and CDR2 YFSETQ come from the germline V gene. The CDR3 DNA follows: TGCGCCAGCAGCACCTCCTCGAGCACCGGGGAGCTGTTTTTT. Translated, it gives CASSTSSSTGELFF. The variable domain in full, completed from reference TRBV5-1 and TRBJ2-2, reads KAGVTQTPRYLIKTRGQQVTLSCSPISGHRSVSWYQQTPGQGLQFLFEYFSETQRNKGNFPGRFSGRQFSNSRSEMNVSTLELGDSALYLCASSTSSSTGELFFGEGSRLTVL.

This clonotype was counted a few times. The chain joins TRBV5-1 to TRBJ2-7, with D perhaps TRBD1 (5 bases). CDR1 is SGHRS, CDR2 YFSETQ, per germline. V was shortened by 5 bases and J by 5 bases, with 11 bases between the two germline ends. The length of the CDR3 is 12 residues. CDR3 DNA: TGCGCCAGCAGGACAGAACAGGACGAGCAGTACTTC. This encodes CASRTEQDEQYF.

The rearrangement links TRBV9 to TRBJ2-3, with 8 bases that match TRBD2. Losses at the gene ends were 3 bases for V and 3 bases for J; bases not matched to a gene: 3. The CDR3 has 14 residues. The germline CDR1 and CDR2 sequences are SGDLS and YYNGEE. CDR3 protein: CASSGSGETDTQYF. For the CDR3, the DNA is TGTGCCAGCAGCGGTAGCGGGGAGACAGATACGCAGTATTTT.

At least ten counts were recorded for this clonotype. V gene TRBV28 combines with J gene TRBJ1-5; D is unresolved. The CDR3 has 13 residues. V lost 9 bases and J lost 0, with 9 bases in between. Per the germline V gene, CDR1 is MDHEN and CDR2 is SYDVKM. Here the CDR3 DNA reads TGTGCCAGTTTTACATATAGCAATCAGCCCCAGCATTTT. Protein product: CASFTYSNQPQHF.